Below, one T cell receptor beta chain is given with its context. The antigen this receptor binds is unknown. One base away there is no much larger clone; base qualities are not given. The sample is drawn from a study of shared clonotypes between healthy human individuals (dated by TCRdb to between 2020 and 2021). Describing the broader study: Two women and a few men aged 18 to 49 years were included in the cohort. The study deeply sequenced blood TCR repertoires of several healthy adults to estimate repertoire size and the extent of clonotype sharing between individuals. Leukapheresis yielded between about 0.94 and 8.9 billion PBMCs per donor. Libraries were prepared and TCR repertoires were sequenced by different laboratories using diverse techniques, in order to increase sequencing depth and limit assay-specific biases. For each donor, CD4 naive and CD4 memory were each run on three plates, CD8 naive on two plates, and CD8 memory on one plate. Findings and caveats that apply to the study as a whole: Only blood was sampled, and tissue TCR repertoires likely differ from those in blood. When a few donors were compared, the shared fraction of clonotypes was about 5% for naive CD4, 3.5% for naive CD8, more than 2% for memory CD4, and under 0.5% for memory CD8. The small number of donors limited the genetic and exposure-history diversity represented. Based on pairwise subsampling, the degree of clonotype sharing among donors was expected to be affected by sequencing depth. Compared with non-shared clonotypes, the clonotypes found in all four sorted-subset donors had higher generation probabilities. Incomplete sequencing was indicated by rarefaction of sorted-subset datasets, despite the large sequencing depth. Naive subsets generally had larger estimated clonotype richness than memory subsets did.

CD8 naive samples were CD45RO-negative cells positively selected for CCR7, giving a CD45RA+CCR7+ population that excluded TemRA cells. Healthy HIV-negative adults with no recently reported acute infections or vaccinations were included as donors. Every donor was a Caucasian adult living in Nashville, Tennessee, USA. After blood collection by leukapheresis, PBMCs were isolated using Ficoll-Histopaque density gradient centrifugation and then cryopreserved in the vapor phase of liquid nitrogen. Analytical flow cytometry was used to check the purity and quantity of each magnetically sorted T cell population. Each sorted fraction had its genomic DNA isolated and then quantified by UV absorbance on a Nanodrop 2000c. Using the deep immunoSEQ assay, TCR CDR3 regions were amplified from genomic DNA by multiplex PCR. Extracted genomic DNA from each cell subset was distributed evenly across all wells of several immunoSEQ 96-well plates, and each plate was treated as a replicate. Each replicate PCR for sorted subsets received 200 ng genomic DNA, equal to 28,000 or so T cell genomes. Purified libraries were measured with a Qubit 3.0 fluorometer, size-checked on a Bioanalyzer 2100, and measured again with the KAPA Library Quantification kit. A separate single-read 150-cycle Illumina NextSeq 550 flow cell was used to sequence each immunoSEQ 96-well plate. Per the original workflow: Because only junctional sequences without quality scores were contained in the immunoSEQ output, filtering matching that applied to full-length reads could not be performed. To assign V/J genes and CDR3, sequences were annotated against IMGT germline references using PyIR, a Python wrapper for IgBLAST v1.9. Reads were removed for weak V/J assignments (E-value above 1e-6), missing CDR3, stop codons, out-of-frame junctions, or ambiguous translated residues. A V3J clonotype was defined by an identical inferred V gene, J gene, and CDR3 amino acid sequence. To compute the percentage overlap between repertoires, the number of shared unique clonotypes was divided by the size of the smaller repertoire. Richness of each repertoire was evaluated using RTK rarefaction, the Chao1 estimator, and Recon v2.1 estimates of unobserved clonotypes. Generation probabilities for all TCRbeta clonotypes obtained by the gDNA method from a handful of donors were computed using OLGA. Not all clones reach the TCRdb copy of this immuneACCESS table, which keeps in-frame sequences only. Checked studies attribute under half of the gap to unresolved V genes and leave the rest unexplained. V, J and clone size reflect that table, while D and trimming were determined from the DNA. The sample table lists about 680,000 clones, just over 90% of them with a count of one. Clones ranked in the top ten supply 24% of the sample.

The TCR sequence derives from a man between 25 and 39 years old in good health. The sample consisted of naive CD8+ T cells sorted from blood. This specimen's cell subset or site label, interpreted: CD45RA+CCR7+.

CDR3 loop: CASSPDQPGTGELFF. The DNA is as follows: TGTGCCAGCAGCCCAGACCAACCAGGGACCGGGGAGCTGTTTTTT. The V and J genes are TRBV9 and TRBJ2-2, with a tentative D gene TRBD1 over 5 matching bases. Based on the germline V gene, the CDR1 and CDR2 sequences are SGDLS and YYNGEE. Including the terminal cysteine and phenylalanine, the CDR3 comprises 15 residues. Only CDR3 DNA is held: 45 bases, read in frame from base 1. The trim is 4 bases for V and 5 bases for J, with a gap of 15 bases between the germline ends.